The 25 T cell receptor beta chains presented below share a single source sample, sequenced in a study of blood T cell repertoires in COVID-19 (dated by TCRdb to the early 2020s). Libraries were made using the immunoSEQ multiplex PCR assay. The table comes from immuneACCESS by way of TCRdb, which keeps in-frame sequences with V and J called. Part of the clones is missing from these tables; in studies checked, under half for an unresolved V gene and the rest for unknown reasons. Recorded for this sample are about 160,000 clones; 81% of them occurred a single time. In total, the top ten clones hold about 5.8% of the sample. Source material: PBMCs or T cells enriched from blood (not recorded which). The receptors come from a woman aged 40 to 50 with acute COVID-19.

This chain links TRBV25-1 with TRBJ2-4, with D possibly TRBD2 on 5 matching bases. The CDR3 consists of 13 residues. Germline V gives CDR1 MGHDK, CDR2 SYGVNS. V was trimmed by 3 bases and J by 13 bases, leaving 16 bases between them. The chain's CDR3 is CASSDPTLAQQYF. The CDR3 DNA follows: TGTGCCAGCAGTGACCCCACCTTAGCGCAGCAGTACTTC.

The chain couples TRBV2 to TRBJ2-7; 8 bases are shared with TRBD2. Germline V gene sequence: CDR1 SNHLY, CDR2 FYNNEI. The CDR3 runs 15 residues. Trimming removed 3 bases from V and 3 bases from J; junction bases left unmatched: 7. The CDR3 reads CASSEISGSIYEQYF. The CDR3 DNA sequence: TGTGCCAGCAGTGAGATCAGCGGGAGTATCTACGAGCAGTACTTC. The variable domain in full, with the rest retrieved from reference TRBV2 and TRBJ2-7, is EPEVTQTPSHQVTQMGQEVILRCVPISNHLYFYWYRQILGQKVEFLVSFYNNEISEKSEIFDDQFSVERPDGSNFTLKIRSTKLEDSAMYFCASSEISGSIYEQYFGPGTRLTVT.

This clone was recorded only once. This chain links TRBV30 with TRBJ1-1; D ambiguous. Trimming shortened V by 3 bases and J by 1 base, and 6 bases separated the two germline ends. Germline V gene sequence: CDR1 GTSNPN, CDR2 SVGIG (reference sequence). CDR3 length: 12 residues. CDR3 nucleotide sequence: TGTGCCTGGAGGCCCGGGAACACTGAAGCTTTCTTT. This codes for CAWRPGNTEAFF. Full variable domain (missing parts from reference TRBV30 and TRBJ1-1): SQTIHQWPATLVQPVGSPLSLECTVEGTSNPNLYWYRQAAGRGLQLLFYSVGIGQISSEVPQNLSASRPQDRQFILSSKKLLLSDSGFYLCAWRPGNTEAFFGQGTRLTVV.

The V call is TRBV11-2, the J call TRBJ2-3, with a possible D match to TRBD2 (6 bases). Trimming took off 3 bases at V and 3 bases at J, with 13 bases between the two ends. The CDR3 has 15 amino acids. The germline V gene encodes CDR1 SGHAT and CDR2 FQNNGV. This CDR3 reads CASSFGTSTTDTQYF. CDR3 DNA sequence: TGTGCCAGCAGCTTCGGGACTTCGACAACAGATACGCAGTATTTT.

The rearrangement uses TRBV5-4 and TRBJ1-1; possible D gene TRBD1, 5 bases. Trimming took off 4 bases at V and 0 bases at J, with 16 bases between the two ends. The germline V gene encodes CDR1 SGHNT and CDR2 YYREEE (reference sequence). This CDR3 comprises 16 residues. The CDR3 protein is CASSNKDKVMNTEAFF. The CDR3 nucleotides read TGTGCCAGCAGCAATAAGGACAAGGTGATGAACACTGAAGCTTTCTTT.

This clone was recorded only once. V and J are TRBV5-1 and TRBJ2-3, with 7 bases fitting TRBD2. The V segment lost 3 bases and the J segment 6 bases; nucleotides outside the gene matches: 16. The CDR3 totals 17 residues. CDR1 is SGHRS and CDR2 is YFSETQ in the germline V gene. The CDR3 nucleotides read TGCGCCAGCAGCTCGCCCCGGGACTATCCAAAGGGTGATACGCAGTATTTT. Its protein product is CASSSPRDYPKGDTQYF.

The gene calls are TRBV18 and TRBJ2-7; D may be TRBD1 (7 bases). V gave up 5 bases and J gave up 3 bases, with 14 bases separating them. Germline CDR1 is KGHSH and CDR2 is LQKENI. The CDR3 runs 14 residues. The chain's CDR3 is CASSAGQRNYEQYF. The CDR3 nucleotides read TGTGCCAGCTCAGCGGGACAGCGAAACTACGAGCAGTACTTC.

J is TRBJ2-3 and V is TRBV7-2; D unresolved. The CDR3 has 13 amino acids. The ends were cut back, 7 bases at V and 9 bases at J, with 17 bases in the middle. Germline-derived CDR1 and CDR2 are SGHTA and FQGNSA. The CDR3 reads CASTKFPSETQYF. DNA of the CDR3: TGTGCCAGCACCAAGTTCCCGTCGGAGACGCAGTATTTT.

The gene calls are TRBV5-1 and TRBJ2-5, with 10 nucleotides matching TRBD1. V was clipped by 0 bases and J by 7 bases; unmatched bases: 15. The CDR3 has 18 residues. The V gene's germline CDR1 is SGHRS and CDR2 YFSETQ. CDR3 sequence: CASSLAGQGIGGGVTQYF. As DNA, the CDR3 is TGCGCCAGCAGCTTGGCGGGACAGGGGATCGGCGGTGGGGTGACCCAGTACTTC.

A single count supports this clone. The chain links TRBV2 to TRBJ2-5; D is unclear. This CDR3 has 13 amino acids. Per germline, CDR1 SNHLY and CDR2 FYNNEI. Trimming shortened V by 6 bases and J by 6 bases, and 14 bases separated the two germline ends. In DNA, the CDR3 is TGTGCCAGCAGCACCCAGACTGAACAGACCCAGTACTTC. It yields the protein CASSTQTEQTQYF.

The chain combines TRBV5-5 with TRBJ2-5; 15 bases are a match to TRBD2. CDR3 length: 16 amino acids. Germline CDR1 SGHKS, CDR2 YYEKEE (reference sequence). The trim removed 5 bases at V and 5 bases at J, leaving 7 bases unmatched. Here the CDR3 reads CASSRGLAGGEETQYF. For the CDR3, the DNA is TGTGCCAGCAGTCGCGGACTAGCGGGAGGGGAGGAGACCCAGTACTTC.

This sequence joins TRBV5-6 and TRBJ2-5, with 7 bases that match TRBD1. This CDR3 is built from 13 residues. The junction had 6 bases not matched to a gene; V was cut back by 4 bases and J by 6 bases. Germline-derived CDR1 and CDR2 are SGHDT and YYEEEE. The CDR3 protein is CASSGTVLKTQYF. The CDR3 coding sequence is TGTGCCAGCAGCGGGACAGTGCTAAAGACCCAGTACTTC.

The V call is TRBV7-9, the J call TRBJ2-5; 8 bases agree with TRBD2. The germline V gene has CDR1 SEHNR and CDR2 FQNEAQ (reference sequence). The CDR3 consists of 17 residues. J gave up 1 base and V 1 base, and 8 bases lay outside the gene matches. The CDR3 DNA is TGTGCCAGCAGCTTAGGTCTAGCGGGCGACGGCCAAGAGACCCAGTACTTC. Protein sequence: CASSLGLAGDGQETQYF.

The gene calls are TRBV30 and TRBJ2-3; the D gene is possibly TRBD2 (6 bases). The CDR3 is 13 residues long. Germline V gene data show CDR1 as GTSNPN and CDR2 as SVGIG (reference sequence). Between the trimmed V and J ends, which lost 5 bases and 5 bases, there was a span of 14 bases. CDR3 loop: CAWANSGGDTQYF. CDR3 coding DNA: TGTGCCTGGGCTAATAGCGGTGGAGATACGCAGTATTTT. The complete variable domain, with remaining parts taken from reference TRBV30 and TRBJ2-3, reads SQTIHQWPATLVQPVGSPLSLECTVEGTSNPNLYWYRQAAGRGLQLLFYSVGIGQISSEVPQNLSASRPQDRQFILSSKKLLLSDSGFYLCAWANSGGDTQYFGPGTRLTVL.

The genes are TRBV5-1 and TRBJ1-2, with 7 bases fitting TRBD1. CDR3 length: 14 residues. CDR1 and CDR2 (germline): SGHRS, YFSETQ. V trimming: 2 bases; J trimming: 4 bases; junction bases outside the gene matches: 5. CDR3 sequence: CASSFDRDRYGYTF. CDR3 sequence (DNA): TGCGCCAGCAGCTTTGACAGGGACCGCTATGGCTACACCTTC. Supplemented by reference TRBV5-1 and TRBJ1-2, the full variable domain reads KAGVTQTPRYLIKTRGQQVTLSCSPISGHRSVSWYQQTPGQGLQFLFEYFSETQRNKGNFPGRFSGRQFSNSRSEMNVSTLELGDSALYLCASSFDRDRYGYTFGSGTRLTVV.

The count of this clone is one. CDR3 in DNA: TGTGCCAGCAGCCAGGGCCCAAACAATGAGCAGTTCTTC. It yields the protein CASSQGPNNEQFF. This chain joins TRBV5-4 and TRBJ2-1; maybe TRBD1 (5 bases). The CDR3 extends over 13 amino acids. The germline CDR1 and CDR2 sequences are SGHNT and YYREEE (reference sequence). Trimming stripped 4 bases from V and 5 bases from J, with 10 bases between.

V usage is TRBV9 and J usage is TRBJ2-1, with TRBD2 matching over 7 bases. Per the germline V gene, CDR1 is SGDLS and CDR2 is YYNGEE. This CDR3 comprises 15 residues. V shed 0 bases and J 4 bases; nucleotides not matched to a gene: 4. CDR3 sequence reads: CASSVDGGSYNEQFF. The CDR3 DNA sequence: TGTGCCAGCAGCGTAGATGGCGGGAGTTACAATGAGCAGTTCTTC. Supplemented by reference TRBV9 and TRBJ2-1, the full variable domain reads DSGVTQTPKHLITATGQRVTLRCSPRSGDLSVYWYQQSLDQGLQFLIQYYNGEERAKGNILERFSAQQFPDLHSELNLSSLELGDSALYFCASSVDGGSYNEQFFGPGTRLTVL.

The chain links TRBV2 to TRBJ2-2; perhaps TRBD1 as D (6 bases). CDR1 and CDR2 (germline): SNHLY, FYNNEI. CDR3 length: 14 residues. Trimming pared 4 bases from V and 2 bases from J, leaving 8 bases between. The CDR3 bases are TGTGCCAGCAGTGGGGGACAAAACACCGGGGAGCTGTTTTTT. It codes for CASSGGQNTGELFF.

This clone has just one count. J is TRBJ1-3 and V is TRBV2; 9 bases map to TRBD1. This CDR3 is 15 amino acids long. J was trimmed by 5 bases and V by 3 bases; bases with no gene match: 5. Germline loops: CDR1 SNHLY, CDR2 FYNNEI. The CDR3 reads CASSEGQGPRNTIYF. CDR3 bases: TGTGCCAGCAGTGAGGGACAGGGACCACGAAACACCATATATTTT. The full variable domain, rest sourced from reference TRBV2 and TRBJ1-3, is EPEVTQTPSHQVTQMGQEVILRCVPISNHLYFYWYRQILGQKVEFLVSFYNNEISEKSEIFDDQFSVERPDGSNFTLKIRSTKLEDSAMYFCASSEGQGPRNTIYFGEGSWLTVV.

This chain uses TRBV18 with TRBJ1-1; TRBD1 matches at 9 bases. The CDR3 runs to 18 residues. The J segment lost 4 bases and the V segment lost 1 base, leaving 13 bases of the junction unmatched. Germline assignment: CDR1 KGHSH and CDR2 LQKENI. As DNA, the CDR3 is TGTGCCAGCTCACCACAAATGGGTACAGGGGGCGAGGGCACTGAAGCTTTCTTT. This encodes CASSPQMGTGGEGTEAFF.

This clone turned up a few times. The chain is built from TRBV7-9 and TRBJ2-1; 14 nucleotides align to TRBD2. V was pared by 2 bases and J by 4 bases, with 10 bases of the junction left unmatched. Per the germline V gene, CDR1 is SEHNR and CDR2 is FQNEAQ (reference sequence). The CDR3 runs to 19 residues. The CDR3 spells CASSLWDIGTSGRYNEQFF. CDR3 coding DNA: TGTGCCAGCAGCTTATGGGATATAGGGACTAGCGGGAGATACAATGAGCAGTTCTTC.

The rearrangement uses TRBV21-1 and TRBJ2-7; the table's D call, TRBD1, was not checked against the DNA. TRBV21-1 is designated a pseudogene. The CDR3 totals 12 residues. CDR3 DNA sequence: TGTGCCAGCAGCAAAAACAGATACGAGCAGTACGTC. Its protein product is CASSKNRYEQYV.

This chain joins TRBV20-1 and TRBJ1-3; D is undetermined. V was cut by 3 bases and J by 0 bases, with 18 bases left in between. The CDR3 runs 17 residues. Germline V lookup: CDR1 DFQATT, CDR2 SNEGSKA (reference sequence). This CDR3 reads CSASRAGPGYSGNTIYF. CDR3 bases: TGCAGTGCTAGTAGGGCAGGCCCGGGGTACTCTGGAAACACCATATATTTT.

The chain joins TRBV7-9 to TRBJ1-2; 8 positions agree with TRBD1. Losses at the gene ends were 5 bases for V and 6 bases for J; bases not matched to a gene: 5. There are 13 residues in the CDR3. The germline V gene has CDR1 SEHNR and CDR2 FQNEAQ (reference sequence). Written as DNA, the CDR3 is TGTGCCAGCAGCAAAGGGACAGGTGATGGCTACACCTTC. Protein: CASSKGTGDGYTF.

The rearrangement links TRBV6-2 or TRBV6-3 to TRBJ1-3; 7 bases agree with TRBD1. The CDR3 is 15 amino acids. Trimming removed 4 bases from V and 2 bases from J; junction bases left unmatched: 5. Germline values: CDR1 MNHEY, CDR2 SVGEGT. The CDR3 is CASSLWDRPGNTIYF. The CDR3 region has the DNA TGTGCCAGCAGTTTATGGGACAGACCTGGAAACACCATATATTTT.